This T cell receptor beta chain was profiled in a study of a mutant IDH1 vaccine in newly diagnosed glioma. Study as a whole: In some groups vaccination began 4-6 weeks post-radiotherapy; others received it with temozolomide. Overall study results and limits: Changes in top peripheral clonotypes did not appear linked to pseudoprogression.

Time point indicated: week 35, safety follow-up. The content of each vaccine dose was 300 ug of mutant IDH1 20-mer peptide, and topical imiquimod accompanied it. Eight vaccine injections were given to patients in weeks 1, 3, 5, 7, 11, 15, 19 and 23. Astrocytomas found in donors were new, WHO grade 3 or 4, IDH1-mutant and ATRX-lost. Only in-frame clones appear in the TCRdb table, and some are missing; sequencing was by immunoSEQ multiplex PCR. The sample lists around 60,000 clones, 84% occurring once. The CDR3 is made up of 15 amino acids. With V trimmed by 0 bases and J by 4 bases, 3 bases remained unmatched. Germline CDR1 and CDR2: SGHRS and YFSETQ. Concerning this clone itself: The target antigen is unknown.

Sequenced material: PBMCs, taken from a glioma patient whose treatment included an IDH1 peptide vaccine. This TCR came from a man aged 25-45 years with glioma. The rearrangement uses TRBV5-1 and TRBJ2-7; TRBD1 agrees at 11 bases. CDR3 bases: TGCGCCAGCAGCTTGGCCGGGACAGGGGGATACGAGCAGTACTTC. Encoded protein: CASSLAGTGGYEQYF. Complete variable domain (other parts from reference TRBV5-1 and TRBJ2-7): KAGVTQTPRYLIKTRGQQVTLSCSPISGHRSVSWYQQTPGQGLQFLFEYFSETQRNKGNFPGRFSGRQFSNSRSEMNVSTLELGDSALYLCASSLAGTGGYEQYFGPGTRLTVT.